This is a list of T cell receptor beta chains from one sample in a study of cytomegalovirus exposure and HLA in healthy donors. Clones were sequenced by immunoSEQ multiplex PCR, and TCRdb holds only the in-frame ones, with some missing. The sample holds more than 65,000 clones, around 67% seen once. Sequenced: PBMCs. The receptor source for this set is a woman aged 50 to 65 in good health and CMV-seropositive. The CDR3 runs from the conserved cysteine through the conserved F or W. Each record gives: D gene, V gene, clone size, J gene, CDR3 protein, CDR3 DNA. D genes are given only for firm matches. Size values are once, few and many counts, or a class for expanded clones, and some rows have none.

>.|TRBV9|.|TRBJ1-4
CASSTLERWDEKLFF
TGTGCCAGCAGCACGCTTGAGAGGTGGGATGAAAAACTGTTTTTT
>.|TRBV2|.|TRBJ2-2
CASRQSAGELFF
TGTGCCAGCCGACAGTCGGCCGGGGAGCTGTTTTTT
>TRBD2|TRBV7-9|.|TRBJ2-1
CSSSSGTSGGSYNEQFF
TGTTCCAGCAGCTCCGGGACTAGCGGGGGATCCTACAATGAGCAGTTCTTC
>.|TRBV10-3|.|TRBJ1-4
CAIHGGGYNEKLFF
TGTGCCATCCACGGCGGGGGTTATAATGAAAAACTGTTTTTT
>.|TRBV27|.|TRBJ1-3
CASSGLSSGNTIYF
TGTGCCAGCAGTGGGCTTAGCTCTGGAAACACCATATATTTT
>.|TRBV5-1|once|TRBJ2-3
CASSSGSSSTDTQYF
TGCGCCAGCAGCTCCGGGAGCTCTAGCACAGATACGCAGTATTTT
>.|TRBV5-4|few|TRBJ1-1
CASSATGPRDTEAFF
TGTGCCAGCAGCGCAACTGGGCCGAGGGACACTGAAGCTTTCTTT
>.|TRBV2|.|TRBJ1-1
CASSESKLLPGGAFF
TGTGCCAGCAGTGAATCAAAGCTCCTCCCGGGGGGGGCTTTCTTT
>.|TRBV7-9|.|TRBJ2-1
CSSSLVSTGNSDEQFF
TGTTCCAGCAGCTTAGTCAGCACAGGGAATTCGGATGAGCAGTTCTTC
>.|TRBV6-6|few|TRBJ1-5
CASIEGGVQPQHF
TGTGCCAGCATCGAAGGGGGAGTTCAGCCCCAGCATTTT
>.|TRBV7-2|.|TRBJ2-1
CASSPSSYNEQFF
TGTGCCAGCAGCCCATCCTCCTACAATGAGCAGTTCTTC
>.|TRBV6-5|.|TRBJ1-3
CASWKGQARNTIYF
TGTGCCAGTTGGAAGGGGCAGGCAAGGAACACCATATATTTT
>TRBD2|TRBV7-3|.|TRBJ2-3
CASSYSGGAADTQYF
TGTGCCAGCAGCTACAGCGGGGGGGCAGCAGATACGCAGTATTTT
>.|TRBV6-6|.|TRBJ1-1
CASSYGILGGAFF
TGTGCCAGCAGTTACGGCATTCTCGGCGGAGCTTTCTTT
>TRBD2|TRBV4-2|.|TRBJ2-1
CASSQNLAGEVHNEQFF
TGTGCCAGCAGCCAGAACCTTGCGGGGGAGGTCCACAATGAGCAGTTCTTC
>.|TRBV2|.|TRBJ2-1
CASSEAAGLYNEQFF
TGTGCCAGCAGTGAAGCGGCAGGGCTATACAATGAGCAGTTCTTC
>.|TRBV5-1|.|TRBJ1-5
CASSLGGHSNQPQHF
TGCGCCAGCAGCTTAGGCGGCCATAGCAATCAGCCCCAGCATTTT
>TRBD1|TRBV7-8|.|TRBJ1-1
CASRTGTGATEAFF
TGTGCCAGCAGGACCGGGACAGGGGCCACTGAAGCTTTCTTT
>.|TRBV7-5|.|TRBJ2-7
CASSSRTGSEQYF
TGTGCCAGCAGCTCCAGGACGGGAAGCGAGCAGTACTTC
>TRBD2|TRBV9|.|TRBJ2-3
CASSVRGGAADTQYF
TGTGCCAGCAGCGTCCGCGGGGGGGCTGCAGATACGCAGTATTTT
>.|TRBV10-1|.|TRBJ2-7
CASSETGSYEQYF
TGCGCCAGCAGTGAGACGGGATCCTACGAGCAGTACTTC
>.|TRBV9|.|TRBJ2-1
CASSPDARGDEQFF
TGTGCCAGCAGCCCAGATGCCAGGGGCGATGAGCAGTTCTTC
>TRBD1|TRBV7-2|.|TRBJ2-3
CASSLSDRGVLDTQYF
TGTGCCAGCAGCTTATCCGACAGGGGGGTATTAGATACGCAGTATTTT
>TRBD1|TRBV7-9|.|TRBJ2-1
CASSLEGTAYNEQFF
TGTGCCAGCAGCTTAGAGGGGACAGCCTACAATGAGCAGTTCTTC
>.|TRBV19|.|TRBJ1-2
CASAPQGSPLYGYTF
TGTGCCAGTGCGCCCCAGGGGTCCCCCCTCTATGGCTACACCTTC
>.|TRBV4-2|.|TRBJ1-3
CASSQDRTGNTIYF
TGTGCCAGCAGCCAAGACAGGACAGGAAACACCATATATTTT
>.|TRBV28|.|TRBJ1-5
CASSLFGVGQPQHF
TGTGCCAGCAGTTTATTCGGGGTAGGGCAGCCCCAGCATTTT
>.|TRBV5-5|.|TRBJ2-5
CASSLNDFHLGYF
TGTGCCAGCAGCTTGAATGACTTTCACCTTGGGTACTTC
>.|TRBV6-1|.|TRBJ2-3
CASSELARTDTQYF
TGTGCCAGCAGTGAACTAGCGCGCACAGATACGCAGTATTTT
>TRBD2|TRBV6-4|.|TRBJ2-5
CASDTGGHVETQYF
TGTGCCAGTGACACGGGGGGGCACGTGGAGACCCAGTACTTC
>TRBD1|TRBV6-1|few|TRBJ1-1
CASIWTGDNTEAFF
TGTGCCAGCATCTGGACAGGAGATAACACTGAAGCTTTCTTT
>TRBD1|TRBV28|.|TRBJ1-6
CASSSGTDYSPLHF
TGTGCCAGCAGTTCCGGGACAGACTATTCACCCCTCCACTTT
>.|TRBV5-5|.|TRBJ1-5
CASSSQGSPQPQHF
TGTGCCAGCAGCTCACAGGGAAGTCCGCAGCCCCAGCATTTT
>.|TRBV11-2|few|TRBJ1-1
CATRGNTEAFF
TGTGCAACCAGGGGCAACACTGAAGCTTTCTTT
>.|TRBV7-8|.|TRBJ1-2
CASSLGRLTPRYGYTF
TGTGCCAGCAGCTTAGGGCGTTTAACCCCGAGGTATGGCTACACCTTC
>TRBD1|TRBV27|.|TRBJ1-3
CASKPGQGANCCHSGNTIYF
TGTGCCAGCAAACCGGGACAGGGGGCAAACTGTTGTCACTCTGGAAACACCATATATTTT
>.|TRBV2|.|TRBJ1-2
CALGVDTSYGYTF
TGTGCCCTCGGGGTAGACACATCGTATGGCTACACCTTC
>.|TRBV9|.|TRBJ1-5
CASSVAGLFNQPQHF
TGTGCCAGCAGCGTAGCAGGGTTGTTCAATCAGCCCCAGCATTTT
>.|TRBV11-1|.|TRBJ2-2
CASSLRRGRDTGELFF
TGTGCCAGCAGCTTAAGGAGGGGGCGGGACACCGGGGAGCTGTTTTTT
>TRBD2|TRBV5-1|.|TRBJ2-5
CASREVGGALLETQYF
TGCGCCAGCAGAGAGGTCGGGGGGGCTTTATTAGAGACCCAGTACTTC
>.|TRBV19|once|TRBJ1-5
CASKGRPSNQPQHF
TGTGCCAGTAAGGGGCGACCAAGCAATCAGCCCCAGCATTTT
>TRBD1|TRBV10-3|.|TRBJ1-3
CAIRKTGANGNTIYF
TGTGCCATCAGGAAAACAGGGGCCAACGGAAACACCATATATTTT
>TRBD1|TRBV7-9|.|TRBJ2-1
CSSSEYRGKSYNEQFF
TGTTCCAGCAGCGAGTACAGGGGCAAGTCCTACAATGAGCAGTTCTTC
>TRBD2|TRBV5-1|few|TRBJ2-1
CASSLGTSGPNEQFF
TGCGCCAGCAGCCTCGGGACTAGCGGACCTAATGAGCAGTTCTTC
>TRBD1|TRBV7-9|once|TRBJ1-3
CASSAKDRGLILSGNTIYF
TGTGCCAGCAGCGCTAAGGACAGGGGATTGATTCTTTCTGGAAACACCATATATTTT
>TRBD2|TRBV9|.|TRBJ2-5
CASSAGLQETQYF
TGTGCCAGCAGCGCGGGACTACAAGAGACCCAGTACTTC
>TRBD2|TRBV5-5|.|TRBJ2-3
CASSRGDVGDTQYF
TGTGCCAGCAGCCGGGGGGACGTCGGAGATACGCAGTATTTT
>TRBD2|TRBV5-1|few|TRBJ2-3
CASSAMRAGGDTQYF
TGCGCCAGCAGCGCCATGAGGGCGGGGGGAGATACGCAGTATTTT
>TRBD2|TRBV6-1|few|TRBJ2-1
CASSETTSGALLYEQFF
TGTGCCAGCAGTGAAACTACTAGCGGGGCCCTTTTGTATGAGCAGTTCTTC
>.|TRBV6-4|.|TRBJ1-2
CASSDSSSRSFYGYTF
TGTGCCAGCAGTGACTCCTCGTCCCGCAGTTTCTATGGCTACACCTTC
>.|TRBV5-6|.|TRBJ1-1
CASSLGMGPGDTEAFF
TGTGCCAGCAGCTTGGGGATGGGGCCGGGGGATACTGAAGCTTTCTTT
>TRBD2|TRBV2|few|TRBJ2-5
CASSEPLAGGSQYF
TGTGCCAGCAGTGAACCACTAGCGGGGGGTAGCCAGTACTTC
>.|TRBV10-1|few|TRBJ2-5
CASSAGEQETQYF
TGCGCCAGCAGTGCAGGGGAACAAGAGACCCAGTACTTC
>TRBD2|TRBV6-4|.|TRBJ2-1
CASSAGTSGGNEQFF
TGTGCCAGCAGTGCTGGGACTAGCGGGGGTAATGAGCAGTTCTTC
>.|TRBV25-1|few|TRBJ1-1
CASSRAGMATEAFF
TGTGCCAGCAGTAGGGCAGGGATGGCCACTGAAGCTTTCTTT
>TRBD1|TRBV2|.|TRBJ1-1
CAGSTGPSTEAFF
TGTGCCGGATCGACAGGGCCCTCCACTGAAGCTTTCTTT
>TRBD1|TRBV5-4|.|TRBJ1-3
CASTGTGSGNTIYF
TGTGCCAGCACCGGGACAGGCTCTGGAAACACCATATATTTT
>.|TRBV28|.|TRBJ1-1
CASSVNTEAFF
TGTGCCAGCAGTGTAAACACTGAAGCTTTCTTT
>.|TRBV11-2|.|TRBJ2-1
CASSRPSGGGHVGEQFF
TGTGCCAGCAGCCGACCTAGTGGCGGGGGACATGTGGGTGAGCAGTTCTTC